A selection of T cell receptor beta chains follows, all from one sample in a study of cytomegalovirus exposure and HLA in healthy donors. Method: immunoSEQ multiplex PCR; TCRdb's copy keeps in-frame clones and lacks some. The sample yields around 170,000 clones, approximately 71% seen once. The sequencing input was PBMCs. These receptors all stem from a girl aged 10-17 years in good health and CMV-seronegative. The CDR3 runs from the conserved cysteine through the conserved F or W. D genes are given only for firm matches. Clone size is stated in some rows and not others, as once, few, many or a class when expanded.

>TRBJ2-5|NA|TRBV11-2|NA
TGTGCCAGCAGCCCCGAAGAGACCCAGTACTTC
CASSPEETQYF
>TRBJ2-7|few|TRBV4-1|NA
TGCGCCAGCAGCCAACCTACATTCCAGGGGGAGGACTACGAGCAGTACTTC
CASSQPTFQGEDYEQYF
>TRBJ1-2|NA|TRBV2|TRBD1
TGTGCCAGCAGTACCGGGACAGCAGGAGGCTACACCTTC
CASSTGTAGGYTF
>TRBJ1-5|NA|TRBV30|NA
TGTGCCTGGACCGGAGCACCCAATCAGCCCCAGCATTTT
CAWTGAPNQPQHF
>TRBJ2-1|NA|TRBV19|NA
TGTGCCAGTAGCCAGACGACTGGTGCCTCTGAGCAGTTCTTC
CASSQTTGASEQFF
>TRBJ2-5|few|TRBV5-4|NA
TGTGCCAGCAGCTTGGTCTCCCTTGTCGGAGAGACCCAGTACTTC
CASSLVSLVGETQYF
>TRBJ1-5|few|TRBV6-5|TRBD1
TGTGCCAGCATCCCCAGTAGACAGGGTCAGCCCCAGCATTTT
CASIPSRQGQPQHF
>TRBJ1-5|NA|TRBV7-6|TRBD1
TGTGCCAGCAGCTTAGAGGCAGGGGGTAGCAATCAGCCCCAGCATTTT
CASSLEAGGSNQPQHF
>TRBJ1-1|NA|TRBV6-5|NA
TGTGCCAGCAGTTACTCGTACAGGGCCCCTGAAGCTTTCTTT
CASSYSYRAPEAFF
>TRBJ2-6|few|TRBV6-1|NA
TGTGCCAGCCAGGGCTCTGGGGCCAACGTCCTGACTTTC
CASQGSGANVLTF
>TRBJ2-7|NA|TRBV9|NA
TGTGCCAGCACCCGTGGGGCGGGGGCTGGCGAGCAGTACTTC
CASTRGAGAGEQYF
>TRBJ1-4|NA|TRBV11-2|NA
TGTGCCAGCAGCTTAATGGCTTTGGGAGGTAATGAAAAACTGTTTTTT
CASSLMALGGNEKLFF
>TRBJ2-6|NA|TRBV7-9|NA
TGTGCCAGCAGCTTAGACGGGGGACCGATCTCTGGGGCCAACGTCCTGACTTTC
CASSLDGGPISGANVLTF
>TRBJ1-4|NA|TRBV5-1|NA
TGCGCCAGCAGCCCGGACCTTGGACAAAATGAAAAACTGTTTTTT
CASSPDLGQNEKLFF
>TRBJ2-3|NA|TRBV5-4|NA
TGTGCCAGCAGCCCTCGGGGGTTCACAGATACGCAGTATTTT
CASSPRGFTDTQYF
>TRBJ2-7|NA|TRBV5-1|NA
TGCGCCAGCAAGGTAGGAGGGGTCTACGAGCAGTACTTC
CASKVGGVYEQYF
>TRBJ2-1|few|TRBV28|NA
TGTGCCAGCAGTATGACAGGACTCAATGAGCAGTTCTTC
CASSMTGLNEQFF
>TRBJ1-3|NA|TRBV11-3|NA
TGTGCCAGCAGCCCTACAGGGTCTGGAAACACCATATATTTT
CASSPTGSGNTIYF
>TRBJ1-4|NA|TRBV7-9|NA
TGTGCCAGCAGCTTAGCCCGGGGGGAAAAACTGTTTTTT
CASSLARGEKLFF
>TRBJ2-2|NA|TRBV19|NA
TGTGCCAGTATCTCTGCGGGGATCAACACCGGGGAGCTGTTTTTT
CASISAGINTGELFF
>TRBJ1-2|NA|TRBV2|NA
TGTGCCAGGCGCGTCTTGGAGGGCTACACCTTC
CARRVLEGYTF
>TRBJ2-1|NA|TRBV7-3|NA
TGTGCCAGCACCCCCAACCCTAGCAGCTATGAGCAGTTCTTC
CASTPNPSSYEQFF
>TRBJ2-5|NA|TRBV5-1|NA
TGCGCCAGCAGCATCCGGACAGACCTCCAAGAGACCCAGTACTTC
CASSIRTDLQETQYF
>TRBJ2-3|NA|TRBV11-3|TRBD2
TGTGCCAGCAGCTTAGATGTTGGGCGGGGGACCACAGATACGCAGTATTTT
CASSLDVGRGTTDTQYF
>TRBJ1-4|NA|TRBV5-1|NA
TGCGCCAGCAGGGCACAAGCAACTAATGAAAAACTGTTTTTT
CASRAQATNEKLFF
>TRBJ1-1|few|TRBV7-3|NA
TGTGCCAGCAGCTCCTCTATGAACACTGAAGCTTTCTTT
CASSSSMNTEAFF
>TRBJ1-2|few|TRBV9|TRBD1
TGTGCCAGCAGCGCGGGATCGGGACAGGGGATGTATGGCTACACCTTC
CASSAGSGQGMYGYTF
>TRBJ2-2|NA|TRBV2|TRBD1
TGTGCCAGCGCCCTCGGGACAGGGAACACCGGGGAGCTGTTTTTT
CASALGTGNTGELFF
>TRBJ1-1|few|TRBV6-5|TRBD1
TGTGCCAGCAGTTATGGGACAGGGGGCACTGAAGCTTTCTTT
CASSYGTGGTEAFF
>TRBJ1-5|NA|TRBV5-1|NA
TGCGCCAGCAGCTTGGCCGGAGGGCAGCCCCAGCATTTT
CASSLAGGQPQHF
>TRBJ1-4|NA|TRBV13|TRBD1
TGTGCCAGCAGCCTGGGGACAGGGGGTGAAAAACTGTTTTTT
CASSLGTGGEKLFF
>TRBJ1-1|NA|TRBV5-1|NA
TGCGCCAGCAGCGAACAAGGAGGAACTGAAGCTTTCTTT
CASSEQGGTEAFF
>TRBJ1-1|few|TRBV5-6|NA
TGTGCCAGCAGCTTGGATTGGGGGCGGAACACTGAAGCTTTCTTT
CASSLDWGRNTEAFF
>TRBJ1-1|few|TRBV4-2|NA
TGTGCCAGTAGAGCCCCTCAAAGCAACACTGAAGCTTTCTTT
CASRAPQSNTEAFF
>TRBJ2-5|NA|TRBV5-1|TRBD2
TGCGCCAGCAACGAGCGGGGGGGCTTGGAGACCCAGTACTTC
CASNERGGLETQYF
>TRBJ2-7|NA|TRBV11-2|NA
TGTGCCAGCAGCTCCTCGGCAGGGGTTGGCTACGAGCAGTACTTC
CASSSSAGVGYEQYF
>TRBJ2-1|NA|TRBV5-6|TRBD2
TGTGCCAGCAGTTCCTCGGGGGGAACTCAAATCTTC
CASSSSGGTQIF
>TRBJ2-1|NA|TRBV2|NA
TGTGCCAGCAGGGACAGTGAGCAGTTCTTC
CASRDSEQFF
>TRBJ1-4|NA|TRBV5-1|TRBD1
TGCGCCAGCAGCGCATCCTCCGGACAGGGAGGTAATGAAAAACTGTTTTTT
CASSASSGQGGNEKLFF
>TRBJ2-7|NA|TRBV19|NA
TGTGCCAGTACGGGGGGCTCGGGCTACGAGCAGTACTTC
CASTGGSGYEQYF
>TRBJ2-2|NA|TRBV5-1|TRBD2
TGCGCCAGCAGCTTGGCCGGGGGGGCCACCGGGGAGCTGTTTTTT
CASSLAGGATGELFF
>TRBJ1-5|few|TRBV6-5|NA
TGTGCCAGCAGTTCCAATAGCAATCAGCCCCAGCATTTT
CASSSNSNQPQHF
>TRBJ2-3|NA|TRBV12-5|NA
TGTGCTAGTGGTTGGGCAGGTACGCAGTATTTT
CASGWAGTQYF
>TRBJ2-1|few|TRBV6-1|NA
TGTGCCAGCAGTGAAGCTAGGGGAAATGAGCAGTTCTTC
CASSEARGNEQFF
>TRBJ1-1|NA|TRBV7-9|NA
TGTGCCAGCAGCTTAGGGGGGCGGGACACTGAAGCTTTCTTT
CASSLGGRDTEAFF
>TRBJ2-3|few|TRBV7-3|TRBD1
TGTGCCAGCAGCTTACTGACAGGGCAGGCAGATACGCAGTATTTT
CASSLLTGQADTQYF
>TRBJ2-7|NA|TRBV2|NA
TGTGCCAGCAGCTCGACAGGCGTTGGGTTCTACGAGCAGTACTTC
CASSSTGVGFYEQYF
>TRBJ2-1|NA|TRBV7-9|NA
TGTGCCAGCAGCCCTCCCCTTCCTGGTAGCGACTCCTACAATGAGCAGTTCTTC
CASSPPLPGSDSYNEQFF
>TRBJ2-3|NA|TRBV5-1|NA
TGCGCCAGCAGCTTGGGGGGCCGGTTGGCTCCTAGCACAGATACGCAGTATTTT
CASSLGGRLAPSTDTQYF